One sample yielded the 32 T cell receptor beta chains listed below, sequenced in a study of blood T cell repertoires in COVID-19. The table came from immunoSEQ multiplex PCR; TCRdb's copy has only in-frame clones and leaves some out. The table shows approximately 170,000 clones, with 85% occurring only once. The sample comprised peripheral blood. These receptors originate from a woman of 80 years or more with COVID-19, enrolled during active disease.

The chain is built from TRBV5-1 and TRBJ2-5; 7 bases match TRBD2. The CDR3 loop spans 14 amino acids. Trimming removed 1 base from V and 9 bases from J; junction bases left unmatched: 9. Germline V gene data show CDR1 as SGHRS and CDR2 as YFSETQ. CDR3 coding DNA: TGCGCCAGCAGCTTGAGTGGTGGGAGGGAGGCCCAGTACTTC. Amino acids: CASSLSGGREAQYF.

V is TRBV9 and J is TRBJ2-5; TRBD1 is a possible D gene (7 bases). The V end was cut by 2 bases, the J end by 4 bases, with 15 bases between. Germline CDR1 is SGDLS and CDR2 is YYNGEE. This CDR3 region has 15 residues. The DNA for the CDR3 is TGTGCCAGCAGCGTCCAGGGGGGCCTGCGAGAGACCCAGTACTTC. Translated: CASSVQGGLRETQYF.

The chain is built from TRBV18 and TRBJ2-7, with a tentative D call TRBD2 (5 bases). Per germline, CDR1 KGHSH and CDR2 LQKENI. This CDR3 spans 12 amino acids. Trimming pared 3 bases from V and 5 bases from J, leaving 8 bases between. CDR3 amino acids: CASSPKRDEQYF. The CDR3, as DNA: TGTGCCAGCTCACCTAAGAGGGACGAGCAGTACTTC.

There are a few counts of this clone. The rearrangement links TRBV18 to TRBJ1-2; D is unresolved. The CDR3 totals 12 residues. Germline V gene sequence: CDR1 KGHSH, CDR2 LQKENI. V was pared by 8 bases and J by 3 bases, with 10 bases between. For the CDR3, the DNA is TGTGCCAGCATGAGTCAGGACTATGGCTACACCTTC. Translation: CASMSQDYGYTF.

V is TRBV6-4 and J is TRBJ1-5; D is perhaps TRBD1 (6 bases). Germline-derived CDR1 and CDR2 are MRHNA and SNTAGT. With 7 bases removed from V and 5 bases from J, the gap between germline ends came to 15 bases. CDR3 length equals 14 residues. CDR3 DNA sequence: TGTGCCAGCAACCGCGGACAGCTGGATCAGCCCCAGCATTTT. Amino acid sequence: CASNRGQLDQPQHF.

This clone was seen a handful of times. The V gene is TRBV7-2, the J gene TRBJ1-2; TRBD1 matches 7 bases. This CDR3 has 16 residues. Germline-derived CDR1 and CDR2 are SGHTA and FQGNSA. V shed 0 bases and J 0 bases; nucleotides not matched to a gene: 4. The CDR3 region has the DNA TGTGCCAGCAGCTTAGCGGGACAGACTCCTAACTATGGCTACACCTTC. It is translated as CASSLAGQTPNYGYTF.

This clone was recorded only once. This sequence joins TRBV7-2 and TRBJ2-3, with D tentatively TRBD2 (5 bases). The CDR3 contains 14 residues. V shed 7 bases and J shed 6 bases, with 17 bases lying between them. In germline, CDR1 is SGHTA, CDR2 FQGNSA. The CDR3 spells CASTLRGPADTQYF. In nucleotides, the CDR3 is TGTGCCAGCACGCTTCGAGGGCCTGCCGATACGCAGTATTTT.

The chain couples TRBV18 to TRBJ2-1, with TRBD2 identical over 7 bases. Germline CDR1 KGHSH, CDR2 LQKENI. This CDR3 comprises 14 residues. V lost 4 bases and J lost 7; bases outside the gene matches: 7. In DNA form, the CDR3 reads TGTGCCAGCTCACGCGGGAGTCTTGGGAATGAGCAGTTCTTC. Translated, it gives CASSRGSLGNEQFF.

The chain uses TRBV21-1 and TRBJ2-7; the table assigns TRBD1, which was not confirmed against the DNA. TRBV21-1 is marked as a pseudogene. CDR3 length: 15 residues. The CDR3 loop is CASSNKETAPCEQYF. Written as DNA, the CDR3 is TGTGCCAGCAGCAACAAGGAGACAGCCCCCTGCGAGCAGTACTTC.

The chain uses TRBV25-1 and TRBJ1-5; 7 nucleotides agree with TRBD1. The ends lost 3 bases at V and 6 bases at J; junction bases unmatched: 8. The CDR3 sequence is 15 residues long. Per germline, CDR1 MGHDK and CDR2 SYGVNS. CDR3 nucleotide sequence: TGTGCCAGCAGTGATACAGGCAGGGGGATTCAGCCCCAGCATTTT. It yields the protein CASSDTGRGIQPQHF.

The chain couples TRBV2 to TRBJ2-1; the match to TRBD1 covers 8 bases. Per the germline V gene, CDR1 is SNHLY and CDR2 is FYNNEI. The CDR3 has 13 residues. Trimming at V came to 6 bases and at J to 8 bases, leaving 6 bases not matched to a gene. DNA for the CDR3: TGTGCCAGCAGCCCGGGACAGGACCATGAGCAGTTCTTC. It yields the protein CASSPGQDHEQFF. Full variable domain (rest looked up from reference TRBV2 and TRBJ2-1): EPEVTQTPSHQVTQMGQEVILRCVPISNHLYFYWYRQILGQKVEFLVSFYNNEISEKSEIFDDQFSVERPDGSNFTLKIRSTKLEDSAMYFCASSPGQDHEQFFGPGTRLTVL.

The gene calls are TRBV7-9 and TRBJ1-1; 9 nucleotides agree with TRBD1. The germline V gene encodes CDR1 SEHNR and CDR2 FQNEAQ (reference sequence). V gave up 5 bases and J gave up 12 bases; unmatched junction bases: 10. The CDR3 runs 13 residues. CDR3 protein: CASSQDRGSLTFF. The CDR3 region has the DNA TGTGCCAGCAGCCAGGACAGGGGAAGCCTGACTTTCTTT.

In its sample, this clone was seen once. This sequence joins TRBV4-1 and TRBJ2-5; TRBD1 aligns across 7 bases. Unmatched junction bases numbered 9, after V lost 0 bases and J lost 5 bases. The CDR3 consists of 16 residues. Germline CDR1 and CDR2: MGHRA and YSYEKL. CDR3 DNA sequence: TGCGCCAGCAGCCAAGACCTAAGGGGGCAGGGGGAGACCCAGTACTTC. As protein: CASSQDLRGQGETQYF.

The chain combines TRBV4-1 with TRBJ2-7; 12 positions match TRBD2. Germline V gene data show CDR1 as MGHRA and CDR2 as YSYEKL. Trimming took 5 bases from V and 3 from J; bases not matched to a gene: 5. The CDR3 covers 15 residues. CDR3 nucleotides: TGCGCCAGCAGCATCGGACTAGCGGGGTACTACGAGCAGTACTTC. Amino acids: CASSIGLAGYYEQYF.

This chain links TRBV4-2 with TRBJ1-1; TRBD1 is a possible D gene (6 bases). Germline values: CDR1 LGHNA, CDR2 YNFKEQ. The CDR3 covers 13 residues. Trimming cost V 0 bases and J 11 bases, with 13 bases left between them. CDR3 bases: TGTGCCAGCAGCCAAGAAAGGGGCCAGGGGGCTTTCTTT. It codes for CASSQERGQGAFF.

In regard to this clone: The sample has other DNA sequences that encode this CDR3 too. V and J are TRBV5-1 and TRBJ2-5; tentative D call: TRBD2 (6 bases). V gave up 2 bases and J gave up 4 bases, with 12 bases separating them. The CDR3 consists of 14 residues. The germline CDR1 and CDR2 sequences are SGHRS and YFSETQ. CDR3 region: CASSFGTPGETQYF. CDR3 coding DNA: TGCGCCAGCAGCTTCGGGACTCCAGGAGAGACCCAGTACTTC.

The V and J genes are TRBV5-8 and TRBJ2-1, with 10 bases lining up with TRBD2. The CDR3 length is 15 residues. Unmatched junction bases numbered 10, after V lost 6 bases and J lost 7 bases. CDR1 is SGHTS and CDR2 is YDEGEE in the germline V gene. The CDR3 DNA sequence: TGTGCCAGCAAAGGAAAAGCGGGGGGGCGGAATGAGCAGTTCTTC. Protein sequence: CASKGKAGGRNEQFF.

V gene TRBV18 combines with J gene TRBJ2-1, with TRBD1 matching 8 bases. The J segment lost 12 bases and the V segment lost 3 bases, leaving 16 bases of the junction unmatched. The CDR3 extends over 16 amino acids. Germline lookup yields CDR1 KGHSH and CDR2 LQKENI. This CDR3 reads CASSPARTGRFLRQFF. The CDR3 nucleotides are TGTGCCAGCTCACCGGCCAGGACAGGGAGGTTTTTGCGGCAGTTCTTC.

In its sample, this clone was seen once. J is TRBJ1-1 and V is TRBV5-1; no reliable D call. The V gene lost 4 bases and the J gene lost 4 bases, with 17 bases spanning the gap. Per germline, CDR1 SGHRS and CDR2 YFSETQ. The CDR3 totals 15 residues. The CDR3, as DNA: TGCGCCAGCAGCCAGGTCTCGGGGTATAGCACTGAAGCTTTCTTT. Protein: CASSQVSGYSTEAFF.

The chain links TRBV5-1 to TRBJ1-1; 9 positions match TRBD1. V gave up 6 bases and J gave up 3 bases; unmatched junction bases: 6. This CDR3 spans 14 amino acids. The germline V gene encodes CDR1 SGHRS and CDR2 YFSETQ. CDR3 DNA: TGCGCCAGCACCCAGACAGGGGGGGACACTGAAGCTTTCTTT. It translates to CASTQTGGDTEAFF. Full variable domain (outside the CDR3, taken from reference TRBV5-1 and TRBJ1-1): KAGVTQTPRYLIKTRGQQVTLSCSPISGHRSVSWYQQTPGQGLQFLFEYFSETQRNKGNFPGRFSGRQFSNSRSEMNVSTLELGDSALYLCASTQTGGDTEAFFGQGTRLTVV.

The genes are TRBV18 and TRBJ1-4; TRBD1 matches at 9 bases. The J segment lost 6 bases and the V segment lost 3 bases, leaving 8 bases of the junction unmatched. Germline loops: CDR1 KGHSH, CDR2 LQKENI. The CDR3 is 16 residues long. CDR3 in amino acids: CASSPSGQGSYEKLFF. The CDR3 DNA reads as TGTGCCAGCTCACCGTCCGGACAGGGGAGTTATGAAAAACTGTTTTTT.

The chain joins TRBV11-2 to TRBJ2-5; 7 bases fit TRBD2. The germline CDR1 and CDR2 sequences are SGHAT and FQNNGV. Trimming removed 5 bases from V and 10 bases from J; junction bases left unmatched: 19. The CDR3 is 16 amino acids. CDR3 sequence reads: CASSPYPWGGELVQYF. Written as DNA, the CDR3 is TGTGCCAGCAGCCCCTACCCCTGGGGGGGGGAGCTGGTCCAGTACTTC.

CDR3 DNA: TGTGCCATCAGTGAAGGGGACTATGGCTACACCTTC. Residues: CAISEGDYGYTF. This rearrangement joins TRBV10-3 to TRBJ1-2; D perhaps matches TRBD1 (5 bases). Germline assignment: CDR1 ENHRY and CDR2 SYGVKD. The germline V and J ends were trimmed by 3 bases and 3 bases, with 5 bases remaining between them. CDR3 length equals 12 residues.

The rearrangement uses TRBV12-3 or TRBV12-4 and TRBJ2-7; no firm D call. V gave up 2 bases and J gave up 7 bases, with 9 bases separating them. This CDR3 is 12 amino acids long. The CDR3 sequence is CASSLSVGEQYF. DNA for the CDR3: TGTGCCAGCAGTTTAAGCGTTGGGGAGCAGTACTTC.

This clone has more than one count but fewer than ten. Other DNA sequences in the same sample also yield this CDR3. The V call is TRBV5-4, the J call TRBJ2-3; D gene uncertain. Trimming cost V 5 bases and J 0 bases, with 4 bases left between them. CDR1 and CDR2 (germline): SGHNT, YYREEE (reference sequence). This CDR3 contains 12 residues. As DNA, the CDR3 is TGTGCCAGCAGTTCAAGCACAGATACGCAGTATTTT. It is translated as CASSSSTDTQYF.

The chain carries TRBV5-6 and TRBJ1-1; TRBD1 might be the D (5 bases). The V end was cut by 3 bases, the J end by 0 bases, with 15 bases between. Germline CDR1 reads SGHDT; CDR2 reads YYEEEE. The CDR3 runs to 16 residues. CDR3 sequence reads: CASSWGGTIMNTEAFF. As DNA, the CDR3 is TGTGCCAGCAGCTGGGGAGGGACCATCATGAACACTGAAGCTTTCTTT.

CDR3 region: CASSPQAWGYTF. CDR3 bases: TGTGCCAGCAGCCCCCAGGCCTGGGGCTACACCTTC. The rearrangement joins TRBV5-6 to TRBJ1-2; D ambiguous. CDR1 is SGHDT and CDR2 is YYEEEE in the germline V gene. V was shortened by 4 bases and J by 8 bases, with 12 bases between the two germline ends. The CDR3 has 12 residues.

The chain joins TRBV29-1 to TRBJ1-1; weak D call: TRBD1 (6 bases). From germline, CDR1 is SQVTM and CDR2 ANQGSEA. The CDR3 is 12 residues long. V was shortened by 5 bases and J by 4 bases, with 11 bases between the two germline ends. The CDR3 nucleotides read TGCAGCGTTCGAGACAGGCTCACTGAAGCTTTCTTT. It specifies CSVRDRLTEAFF.

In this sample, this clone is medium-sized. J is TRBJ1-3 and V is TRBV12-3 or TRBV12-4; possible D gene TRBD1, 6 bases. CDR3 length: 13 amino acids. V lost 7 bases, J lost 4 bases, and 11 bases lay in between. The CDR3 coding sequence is TGTGCCAGCACCCGGACAGACGGAAACACCATATATTTT. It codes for CASTRTDGNTIYF.

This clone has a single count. The CDR3 spells CASSPTHIGELFF. The CDR3 DNA reads as TGTGCCAGCAGCCCAACACATATCGGGGAGCTGTTTTTT. This chain uses TRBV5-5 with TRBJ2-2; D unresolved. V was trimmed by 4 bases and J by 7 bases, leaving 11 bases between them. The CDR3 has 13 residues. Germline V gene sequence: CDR1 SGHKS, CDR2 YYEKEE (reference sequence).

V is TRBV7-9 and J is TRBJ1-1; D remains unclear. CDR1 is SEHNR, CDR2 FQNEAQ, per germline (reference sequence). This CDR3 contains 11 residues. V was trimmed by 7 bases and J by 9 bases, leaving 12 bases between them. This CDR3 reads CASIEGLQAFF. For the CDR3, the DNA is TGTGCCAGCATTGAGGGTCTTCAAGCTTTCTTT. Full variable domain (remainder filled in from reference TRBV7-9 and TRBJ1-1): DTGVSQNPRHKITKRGQNVTFRCDPISEHNRLYWYRQTLGQGPEFLTYFQNEAQLEKSRLLSDRFSAERPKGSFSTLEIQRTEQGDSAMYLCASIEGLQAFFGQGTRLTVV.

DNA for the CDR3: TGTGCCAGCAGGAAACCCGGGGGAGGGGAGCAGTACTTC. This encodes CASRKPGGGEQYF. J is TRBJ2-7 and V is TRBV6-5; 7 bases are a match to TRBD2. After removal of 6 bases from V and 7 bases from J, the junction contained 9 bases not matched to a gene. The CDR3 loop spans 13 amino acids. CDR1 is MNHEY and CDR2 is SVGAGI in the germline V gene.